The rows below give T cell receptor beta chains drawn from one sample of a study of cytomegalovirus exposure and HLA in healthy donors. Sequenced by immunoSEQ multiplex PCR; TCRdb stores in-frame clones only, minus some. The sample holds 150,000 or so clones, 68% seen once. The material sequenced was PBMCs. The receptors were gathered from a man aged 25-40 years in good health and CMV-seropositive. CDR3s include the opening cysteine and the closing phenylalanine or tryptophan. The D gene is left open where the match is weak. A clone size is listed for some rows: how often the clone was seen (once, few, many), or a class if it is expanded.

clone_size: -
v_call: TRBV6-1
d_call: TRBD2
cdr3_length: 15
j_call: TRBJ2-7
cdr3_nt: TGTGCCAGCAGTGAATTTGGGCGCCCGGGGGGGGAGCAGTACTTC
cdr3_aa: CASSEFGRPGGEQYF

clone_size: -
v_call: TRBV2
d_call: -
cdr3_length: 15
j_call: TRBJ2-5
cdr3_nt: TGTGCCAGCAGTCTAGGATGGCCCTCACAAGAGACCCAGTACTTC
cdr3_aa: CASSLGWPSQETQYF

clone_size: -
v_call: TRBV7-2
d_call: -
cdr3_length: 13
j_call: TRBJ1-1
cdr3_nt: TGTGCCAGCAGCTCTACGATGAACACTGAAGCTTTCTTT
cdr3_aa: CASSSTMNTEAFF

clone_size: -
v_call: TRBV10-3
d_call: -
cdr3_length: 17
j_call: TRBJ1-3
cdr3_nt: TGTGCCATCAGTGAGTCGACAGCCGTCAACTCTGGAAACACCATATATTTT
cdr3_aa: CAISESTAVNSGNTIYF

clone_size: -
v_call: TRBV9
d_call: TRBD2
cdr3_length: 18
j_call: TRBJ2-3
cdr3_nt: TGTGCCAGCAGCGTAGCCCCTAGCGGGAGGACAGGAACAGATACGCAGTATTTT
cdr3_aa: CASSVAPSGRTGTDTQYF

clone_size: -
v_call: TRBV2
d_call: TRBD2
cdr3_length: 13
j_call: TRBJ2-1
cdr3_nt: TGTGCCATTAGCGGGAGGCCTATGGATGAGCAGTTCTTC
cdr3_aa: CAISGRPMDEQFF

clone_size: few
v_call: TRBV5-1
d_call: TRBD1
cdr3_length: 14
j_call: TRBJ1-1
cdr3_nt: TGCGCCAGCAGCTTACCGCAGGGGGCGACTGAAGCTTTCTTT
cdr3_aa: CASSLPQGATEAFF

clone_size: once
v_call: TRBV7-3
d_call: -
cdr3_length: 12
j_call: TRBJ2-3
cdr3_nt: TGTGCCAGCAGCTTAGAGGGCACGTCGCTGTATTTT
cdr3_aa: CASSLEGTSLYF

clone_size: -
v_call: TRBV5-1
d_call: TRBD1
cdr3_length: 14
j_call: TRBJ1-1
cdr3_nt: TGCGCCAGCAGCTTGACAGGGGCGTACACTGAAGCTTTCTTT
cdr3_aa: CASSLTGAYTEAFF

clone_size: few
v_call: TRBV5-1
d_call: -
cdr3_length: 13
j_call: TRBJ2-7
cdr3_nt: TGCGCCAGCAGCTTAACGAGCTCCTACGAGCAGTACTTC
cdr3_aa: CASSLTSSYEQYF

clone_size: few
v_call: TRBV6-5
d_call: -
cdr3_length: 15
j_call: TRBJ1-3
cdr3_nt: TGTGCCAGCAGTACCACAGGGATTGGTGGAAACACCATATATTTT
cdr3_aa: CASSTTGIGGNTIYF

clone_size: -
v_call: TRBV30
d_call: TRBD1
cdr3_length: 16
j_call: TRBJ2-3
cdr3_nt: TGTGCCTGGACCCTCAAACAGGGGGCAAGCACAGATACGCAGTATTTT
cdr3_aa: CAWTLKQGASTDTQYF

clone_size: once
v_call: TRBV6-5
d_call: -
cdr3_length: 14
j_call: TRBJ1-1
cdr3_nt: TGTGCCAGCAGTTACGGGGGCACTAGCACTGAAGCTTTCTTT
cdr3_aa: CASSYGGTSTEAFF

clone_size: -
v_call: TRBV6-6
d_call: TRBD2
cdr3_length: 12
j_call: TRBJ2-7
cdr3_nt: TGTGCCAGCAGTCCGGGAGGCTACGAGCAGTACTTC
cdr3_aa: CASSPGGYEQYF

clone_size: few
v_call: TRBV10-2
d_call: TRBD2
cdr3_length: 14
j_call: TRBJ2-1
cdr3_nt: TGCGCCAGTTTGCGGGAGAATGACTACAATGAGCAGTTCTTC
cdr3_aa: CASLRENDYNEQFF

clone_size: few
v_call: TRBV9
d_call: TRBD1
cdr3_length: 14
j_call: TRBJ1-1
cdr3_nt: TGTGCCAGCAGCGCGCCGGACAGGAGTACTGAAGCTTTCTTT
cdr3_aa: CASSAPDRSTEAFF

clone_size: few
v_call: TRBV4-1
d_call: -
cdr3_length: 15
j_call: TRBJ2-7
cdr3_nt: TGCGCCAGCAGCCAATTCGACAGGAGCTCCTACGAGCAGTACTTC
cdr3_aa: CASSQFDRSSYEQYF

clone_size: -
v_call: TRBV10-3
d_call: TRBD1
cdr3_length: 14
j_call: TRBJ1-5
cdr3_nt: TGTGCCATCAGCGTAGACAGGGGAAATCAGCCCCAGCATTTT
cdr3_aa: CAISVDRGNQPQHF

clone_size: -
v_call: TRBV5-1
d_call: -
cdr3_length: 13
j_call: TRBJ2-7
cdr3_nt: TGCGCCAGCAGCTTGAGCGTAGCCTACGAGCAGTACTTC
cdr3_aa: CASSLSVAYEQYF

clone_size: -
v_call: TRBV5-4
d_call: -
cdr3_length: 14
j_call: TRBJ2-1
cdr3_nt: TGTGCCAGCAGCTTGGTAGGCCAGGTTAATGAGCAGTTCTTC
cdr3_aa: CASSLVGQVNEQFF

clone_size: -
v_call: TRBV5-1
d_call: -
cdr3_length: 13
j_call: TRBJ2-5
cdr3_nt: TGCGCCAGCAGCTTTAGTCCTCAAGAGACCCAGTACTTC
cdr3_aa: CASSFSPQETQYF

clone_size: -
v_call: TRBV11-1
d_call: TRBD1
cdr3_length: 17
j_call: TRBJ2-2
cdr3_nt: TGTGCCAGCAGCCCCTGGGGGTCTAGGGGGCTGGTCGGGGAGCTGTTTTTT
cdr3_aa: CASSPWGSRGLVGELFF

clone_size: -
v_call: TRBV6-5
d_call: TRBD1
cdr3_length: 14
j_call: TRBJ1-1
cdr3_nt: TGTGCCAGCAGTGATGGGACAGCGAACACTGAAGCTTTCTTT
cdr3_aa: CASSDGTANTEAFF

clone_size: -
v_call: TRBV5-1
d_call: -
cdr3_length: 15
j_call: TRBJ2-3
cdr3_nt: TGCGCCAGCAGCTTGCCGGGGGATAGCACAGATACGCAGTATTTT
cdr3_aa: CASSLPGDSTDTQYF

clone_size: -
v_call: TRBV2
d_call: TRBD1
cdr3_length: 16
j_call: TRBJ2-4
cdr3_nt: TGTGCCAGCATGGGGTGGGGGACAGGAGCCAAAAACATTCAGTACTTC
cdr3_aa: CASMGWGTGAKNIQYF

clone_size: -
v_call: TRBV5-1
d_call: -
cdr3_length: 15
j_call: TRBJ1-1
cdr3_nt: TGCGCCAGCAGTCCGGGGGTTTTAGCGAACACTGAAGCTTTCTTT
cdr3_aa: CASSPGVLANTEAFF

clone_size: -
v_call: TRBV6-5
d_call: -
cdr3_length: 15
j_call: TRBJ1-4
cdr3_nt: TGTGCCAGCAGAAAAAGGAGACAGATGGTTGAAAAACTGTTTTTT
cdr3_aa: CASRKRRQMVEKLFF

clone_size: -
v_call: TRBV6-6
d_call: TRBD1
cdr3_length: 16
j_call: TRBJ1-1
cdr3_nt: TGTGCCAGCAGTTACTCTGCCGACAGGGGTAGCACTGAAGCTTTCTTT
cdr3_aa: CASSYSADRGSTEAFF

clone_size: -
v_call: TRBV15
d_call: -
cdr3_length: 12
j_call: TRBJ2-5
cdr3_nt: TGTGCCACCAGCAGAGACCGGGGGACCCAGTACTTC
cdr3_aa: CATSRDRGTQYF